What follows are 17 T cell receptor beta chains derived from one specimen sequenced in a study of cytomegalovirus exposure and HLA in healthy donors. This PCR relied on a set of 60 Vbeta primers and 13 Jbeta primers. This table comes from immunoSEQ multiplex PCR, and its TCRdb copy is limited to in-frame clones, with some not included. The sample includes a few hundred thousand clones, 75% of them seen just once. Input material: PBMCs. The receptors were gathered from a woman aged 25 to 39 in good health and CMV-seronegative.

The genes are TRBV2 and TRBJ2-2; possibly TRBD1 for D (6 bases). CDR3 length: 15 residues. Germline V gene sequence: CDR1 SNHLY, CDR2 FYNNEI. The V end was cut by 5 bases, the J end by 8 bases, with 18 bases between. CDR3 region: CASSTRQVETGELFF. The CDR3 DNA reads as TGTGCCAGCAGTACAAGACAGGTAGAGACAGGGGAGCTGTTTTTT.

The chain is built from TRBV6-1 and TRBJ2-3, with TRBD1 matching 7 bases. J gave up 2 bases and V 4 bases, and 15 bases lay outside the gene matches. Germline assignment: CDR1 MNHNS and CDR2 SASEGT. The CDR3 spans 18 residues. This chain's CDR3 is CASSGSGSWTGNTDTQYF. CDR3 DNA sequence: TGTGCCAGCAGTGGGTCCGGATCTTGGACAGGCAACACAGATACGCAGTATTTT.

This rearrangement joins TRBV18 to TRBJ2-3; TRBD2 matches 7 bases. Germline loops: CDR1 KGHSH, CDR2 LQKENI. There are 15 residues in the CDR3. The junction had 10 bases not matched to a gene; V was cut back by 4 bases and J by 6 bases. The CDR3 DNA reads TGTGCCAGCTCACGTCTTCAAGGGCGGGAGGATACGCAGTATTTT. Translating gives CASSRLQGREDTQYF.

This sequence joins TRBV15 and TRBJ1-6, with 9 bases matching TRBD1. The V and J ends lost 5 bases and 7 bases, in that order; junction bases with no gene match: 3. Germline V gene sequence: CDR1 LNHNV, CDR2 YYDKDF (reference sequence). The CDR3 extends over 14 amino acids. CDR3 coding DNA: TGTGCCACCAGCTGGACAGGGGAAAATTCACCCCTCCACTTT. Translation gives CATSWTGENSPLHF.

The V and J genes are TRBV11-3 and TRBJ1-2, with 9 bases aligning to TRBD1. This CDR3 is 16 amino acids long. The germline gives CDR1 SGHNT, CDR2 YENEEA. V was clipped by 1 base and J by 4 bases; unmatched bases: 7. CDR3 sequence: CASSLVTGTGRYGYTF. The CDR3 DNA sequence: TGTGCCAGCAGCTTAGTCACCGGGACAGGGCGCTATGGCTACACCTTC. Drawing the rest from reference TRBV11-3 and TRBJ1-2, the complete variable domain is EAGVVQSPRYKIIEKKQPVAFWCNPISGHNTLYWYLQNLGQGPELLIRYENEEAVDDSQLPKDRFSAERLKGVDSTLKIQPAELGDSAVYLCASSLVTGTGRYGYTFGSGTRLTVV.

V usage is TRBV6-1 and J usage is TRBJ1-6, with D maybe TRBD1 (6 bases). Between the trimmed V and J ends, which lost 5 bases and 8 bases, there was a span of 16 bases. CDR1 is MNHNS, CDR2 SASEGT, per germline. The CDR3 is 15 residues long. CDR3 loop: CASSSPDRGDSPLHF. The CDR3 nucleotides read TGTGCCAGCAGTTCACCGGACAGAGGGGATTCACCCCTCCACTTT.

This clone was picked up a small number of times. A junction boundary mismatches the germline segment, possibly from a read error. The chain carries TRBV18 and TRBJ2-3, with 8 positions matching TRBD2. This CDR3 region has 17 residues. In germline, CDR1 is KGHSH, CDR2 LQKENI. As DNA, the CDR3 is TGTGTCAGCTCACTACTTCCCCTAGCGGGTAGCACAGATACGCAGTATTTT. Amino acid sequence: CVSSLLPLAGSTDTQYF.

The CDR3 reads CASRAGNTEAFF. The CDR3 DNA reads as TGCGCCAGCAGGGCAGGGAACACTGAAGCTTTCTTT. The rearrangement uses TRBV5-1 and TRBJ1-1; D is undetermined. This CDR3 comprises 12 residues. Trimming left V 5 bases short and J 1 base short, with 6 bases between. Germline CDR1 SGHRS, CDR2 YFSETQ.

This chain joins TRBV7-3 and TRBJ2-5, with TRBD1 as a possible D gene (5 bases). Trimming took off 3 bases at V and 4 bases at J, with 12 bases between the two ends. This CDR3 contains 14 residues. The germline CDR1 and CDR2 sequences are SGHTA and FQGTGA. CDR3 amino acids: CASSLSGSGETQYF. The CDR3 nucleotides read TGTGCCAGCAGCTTGTCAGGGTCGGGAGAGACCCAGTACTTC. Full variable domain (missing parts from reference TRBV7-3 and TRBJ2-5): GAGVSQTPSNKVTEKGKYVELRCDPISGHTALYWYRQSLGQGPEFLIYFQGTGAADDSGLPNDRFFAVRPEGSVSTLKIQRTERGDSAVYLCASSLSGSGETQYFGPGTRLLVL.

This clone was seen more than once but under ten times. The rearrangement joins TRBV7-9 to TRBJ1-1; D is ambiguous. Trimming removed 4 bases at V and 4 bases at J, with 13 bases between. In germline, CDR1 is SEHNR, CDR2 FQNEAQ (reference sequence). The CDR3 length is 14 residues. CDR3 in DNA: TGTGCCAGCAGCTACCCCTTACGGGGCACTGAAGCTTTCTTT. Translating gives CASSYPLRGTEAFF.

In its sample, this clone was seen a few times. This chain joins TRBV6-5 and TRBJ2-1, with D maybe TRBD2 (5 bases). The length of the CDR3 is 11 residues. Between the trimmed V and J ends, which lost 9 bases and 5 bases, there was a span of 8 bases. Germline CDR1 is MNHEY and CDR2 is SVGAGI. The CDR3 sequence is CASTSNNEQFF. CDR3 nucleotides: TGTGCCAGTACTAGTAACAATGAGCAGTTCTTC.

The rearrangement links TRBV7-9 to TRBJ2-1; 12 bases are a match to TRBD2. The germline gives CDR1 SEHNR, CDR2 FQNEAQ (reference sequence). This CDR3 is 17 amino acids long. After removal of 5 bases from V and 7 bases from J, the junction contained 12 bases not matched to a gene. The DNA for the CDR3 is TGTGCCAGCAGCCGTCGACTAGCGGGAGATCACGGAAATGAGCAGTTCTTC. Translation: CASSRRLAGDHGNEQFF.

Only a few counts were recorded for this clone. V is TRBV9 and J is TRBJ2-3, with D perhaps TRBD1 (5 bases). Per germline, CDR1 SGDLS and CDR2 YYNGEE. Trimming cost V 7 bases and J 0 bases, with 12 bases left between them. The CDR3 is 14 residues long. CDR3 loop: CASQKGSSTDTQYF. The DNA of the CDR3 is TGTGCCAGCCAGAAGGGGTCTAGCACAGATACGCAGTATTTT.

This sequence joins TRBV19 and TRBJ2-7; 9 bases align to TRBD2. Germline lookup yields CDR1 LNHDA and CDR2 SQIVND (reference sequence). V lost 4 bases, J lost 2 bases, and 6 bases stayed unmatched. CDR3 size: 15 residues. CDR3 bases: TGTGCCAGTAGTACTACGACTAGCGGACCCTACGAGCAGTACTTC. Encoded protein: CASSTTTSGPYEQYF.

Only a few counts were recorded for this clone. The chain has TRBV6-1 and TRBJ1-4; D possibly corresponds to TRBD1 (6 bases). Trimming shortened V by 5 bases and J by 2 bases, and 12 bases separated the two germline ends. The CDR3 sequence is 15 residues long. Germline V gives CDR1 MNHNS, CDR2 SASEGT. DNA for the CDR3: TGTGCCAGCAGTTTCAGGGGTAGGACTAATGAAAAACTGTTTTTT. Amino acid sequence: CASSFRGRTNEKLFF.

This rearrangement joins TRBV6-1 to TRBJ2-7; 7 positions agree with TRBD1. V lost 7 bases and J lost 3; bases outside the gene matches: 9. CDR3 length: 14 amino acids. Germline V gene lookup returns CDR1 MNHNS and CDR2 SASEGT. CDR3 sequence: CASKRTGDSYEQYF. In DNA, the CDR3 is TGTGCCAGCAAACGAACAGGGGACAGCTACGAGCAGTACTTC.

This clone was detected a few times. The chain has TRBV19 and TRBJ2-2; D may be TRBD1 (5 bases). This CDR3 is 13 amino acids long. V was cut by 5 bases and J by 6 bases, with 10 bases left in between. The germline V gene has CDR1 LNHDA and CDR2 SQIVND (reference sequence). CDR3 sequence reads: CASSAGSPGELFF. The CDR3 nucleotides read TGTGCCAGTAGTGCAGGGTCCCCCGGGGAGCTGTTTTTT.